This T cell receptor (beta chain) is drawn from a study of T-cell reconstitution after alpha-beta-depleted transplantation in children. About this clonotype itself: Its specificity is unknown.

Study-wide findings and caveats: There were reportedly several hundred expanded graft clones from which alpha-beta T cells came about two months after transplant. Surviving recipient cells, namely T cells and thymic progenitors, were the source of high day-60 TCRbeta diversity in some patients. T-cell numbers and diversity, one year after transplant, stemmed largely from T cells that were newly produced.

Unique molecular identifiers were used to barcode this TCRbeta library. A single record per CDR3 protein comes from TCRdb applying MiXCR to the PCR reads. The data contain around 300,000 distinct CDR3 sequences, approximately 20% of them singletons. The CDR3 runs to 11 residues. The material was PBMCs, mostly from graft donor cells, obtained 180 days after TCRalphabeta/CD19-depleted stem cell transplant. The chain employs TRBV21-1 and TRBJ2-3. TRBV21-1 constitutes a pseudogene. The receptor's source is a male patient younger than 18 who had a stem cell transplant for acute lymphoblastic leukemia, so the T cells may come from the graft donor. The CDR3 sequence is CASSKEDTQYF. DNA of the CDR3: TGTGCCAGCAGTAAGGAAGATACGCAGTATTTT.